The clone carrying this T cell receptor (beta chain) has just one count. Its antigen is unidentified. For bulk TCR libraries, previously described methods and listed TCR primers were used. TCRdb processed the PCR reads anew with MiXCR; each CDR3 protein has one entry. The profile shows some 580,000 distinct CDR3 sequences, 25% of them singletons. This specimen comes from a study of molecular identifiers for immune sequencing clone quantification. Study at large: In the replicates, RNA derived from roughly 20,000 or 100,000 naive CD8 cells was divided into five parts, and four were sequenced. Study-wide results and limits: Underestimation of highly expanded clone sizes could arise where identical TCR molecules share a barcode.

The CDR3 is made up of 14 amino acids. CDR1 SGHRS and CDR2 YFSETQ come from the germline V gene. Naive CD8 T cells were FACS-sorted by CD8+CD4-CCR7+CD45RA+ markers. Sequencing was done on a sample of naive CD8+ T cells from blood, with Jurkat cell RNA spiked in. Subset indicated: FACS-sorted CD8+CD4-CCR7+CD45RA+ naive T cells. The V call is TRBV5-1, the J call TRBJ2-3, with unresolved D. This TCR derives from a human donor in good health. Some libraries in this study had Jurkat cell RNA spiked in. In DNA form, the CDR3 reads TGCACCAACAGCTTGGGCCGGAATGCAGATACGCAGTATTTT. This codes for CTNSLGRNADTQYF.